The 24 T cell receptor beta chains below were found in one sample sequenced in a study of OX40 agonist ivuxolimab in advanced cancers. The library came from the immunoSEQ multiplex PCR assay. TCRdb took this table from immuneACCESS and kept in-frame rearrangements with V and J called. Such tables lack part of the clones; where checked against another copy, unresolved V genes explain under half of the gap, and the rest is unexplained. This sample gives approximately 81,000 clones in total; about 86% of them show up just once. 0.99% of the sample comes from the top ten. Sequenced here: CD4+ or CD8+ T cells sorted from blood, sampled in a trial of the OX40 agonist ivuxolimab. The receptors derive from an adult with an advanced solid tumor such as melanoma, head and neck, liver or kidney cancer.

This chain links TRBV15 with TRBJ1-2, with D perhaps TRBD1 (5 bases). CDR1 is LNHNV and CDR2 is YYDKDF in the germline V gene (reference sequence). Trimming shortened V by 0 bases and J by 6 bases, and 14 bases separated the two germline ends. The CDR3 totals 15 residues. CDR3 in amino acids: CATSRDRGNFHGYTF. In DNA form, the CDR3 reads TGTGCCACCAGCAGAGATAGGGGAAACTTCCATGGCTACACCTTC.

The V gene is TRBV19, the J gene TRBJ1-5; possible D gene TRBD1, 6 bases. The V gene's germline CDR1 is LNHDA and CDR2 SQIVND (reference sequence). The CDR3 is 16 residues long. V lost 5 bases to trimming and J lost 7 bases, with 21 bases between them. The CDR3: CASSAYQYRERQPQHF. CDR3 nucleotide sequence: TGTGCCAGTAGTGCATACCAATACAGGGAGCGGCAGCCCCAGCATTTT.

J is TRBJ2-1 and V is TRBV12-5; unclear D gene. Germline CDR1 LGHNT, CDR2 FRNRAP. This CDR3 comprises 18 residues. Trimming stripped 7 bases from V and 0 bases from J, with 22 bases between. The chain's CDR3 is CASASVVNVRSSYNEQFF. For the CDR3, the DNA is TGTGCTAGTGCTTCCGTTGTAAACGTCAGGAGCTCCTACAATGAGCAGTTCTTC.

The chain couples TRBV14 to TRBJ1-3, with D unresolved. In germline, CDR1 is SGHDN, CDR2 FVKESK. CDR3 length: 14 amino acids. Trimming stripped 4 bases from V and 0 bases from J, with 7 bases between. CDR3 nucleotides: TGTGCCAGCAGCCTCGGTCCCTCTGGAAACACCATATATTTT. Its protein is CASSLGPSGNTIYF.

To note about this clone: The DNA is omitted, as the CDR3 cannot be located on it reliably, and the CDR3 follows TCRdb's listing. The gene calls are TRBV25-1 and TRBJ2-7. A total of 14 residues make up the CDR3, ends included. Germline V gene data show CDR1 as MGHDK and CDR2 as SYGVNS. This chain's CDR3 is CASSSSDASYEQYF.

The gene calls are TRBV6-5 and TRBJ2-1; 8 bases align to TRBD2. CDR3 length: 15 amino acids. V was pared by 5 bases and J by 6 bases, with 9 bases of the junction left unmatched. CDR1 is MNHEY, CDR2 SVGAGI, per germline. The CDR3 here is CASSPSGTRGNEQFF. CDR3 sequence (DNA): TGTGCCAGCAGTCCTTCCGGGACTAGAGGCAATGAGCAGTTCTTC.

This sequence joins TRBV7-9 and TRBJ2-5; TRBD1 aligns across 9 bases. This CDR3 contains 16 residues. Germline CDR1 and CDR2: SEHNR and FQNEAQ (reference sequence). V lost 0 bases and J lost 1; bases outside the gene matches: 3. The CDR3 sequence is CASSLAGTGIQETQYF. CDR3 nucleotide sequence: TGTGCCAGCAGCTTAGCGGGGACAGGGATCCAAGAGACCCAGTACTTC.

The chain recombines TRBV5-1 with TRBJ1-5; TRBD1 matches 8 bases. The CDR3 loop spans 15 amino acids. Per the germline V gene, CDR1 is SGHRS and CDR2 is YFSETQ. V lost 0 bases, J lost 3 bases, and 2 bases stayed unmatched. CDR3 protein: CASSLETGDNQPQHF. The DNA of the CDR3 is TGCGCCAGCAGCTTGGAGACAGGGGACAATCAGCCCCAGCATTTT.

The chain has TRBV18 and TRBJ2-3; D tentatively reads TRBD1 or TRBD2 (5 bases each). Trimming removed 4 bases at V and 3 bases at J, with 17 bases between. CDR1 and CDR2 from the germline V gene are KGHSH and LQKENI. The CDR3 consists of 16 residues. CDR3 coding DNA: TGTGCCAGCTCACTAGAGAGGGACCCACGGACAGATACGCAGTATTTT. It yields the protein CASSLERDPRTDTQYF.

This chain uses TRBV5-1 with TRBJ2-5; 7 nucleotides align to TRBD1. The ends lost 3 bases at V and 1 base at J; junction bases unmatched: 6. This CDR3 region has 15 residues. Per germline, CDR1 SGHRS and CDR2 YFSETQ. The CDR3 DNA follows: TGCGCCAGCAGCTCGATGGACAGGACCCAAGAGACCCAGTACTTC. Translation gives CASSSMDRTQETQYF.

The chain employs TRBV7-6 and TRBJ2-7; no clear D. Trimming took 2 bases from V and 0 from J, leaving 5 bases between them. The CDR3 consists of 13 residues. Germline values: CDR1 SGHVS, CDR2 FNYEAQ. CDR3 in amino acids: CASSLSNSYEQYF. DNA of the CDR3: TGTGCCAGCAGCTTATCTAACTCCTACGAGCAGTACTTC.

This chain connects TRBV6-1 to TRBJ1-3; unclear D gene. The CDR3 consists of 13 residues. Trimming took off 5 bases at V and 2 bases at J, with 7 bases between the two ends. Germline CDR1 is MNHNS and CDR2 is SASEGT. This CDR3 reads CASSYQTGNTIYF. The CDR3 nucleotides read TGTGCCAGCAGTTATCAAACTGGAAACACCATATATTTT.

The CDR3 DNA reads TGTGCCAGCAGTCACCAGCGGGAGACCCAGTACTTC. Translating it yields CASSHQRETQYF. J is TRBJ2-5 and V is TRBV6-5, with D perhaps matching TRBD2 (5 bases). CDR1 MNHEY and CDR2 SVGAGI come from the germline V gene. Trimming stripped 5 bases from V and 5 bases from J, with 9 bases between. The CDR3 runs to 12 residues.

The chain is built from TRBV7-9 and TRBJ2-7, with D perhaps assigned TRBD1 or TRBD2 (5 bases each). The CDR3 has 15 amino acids. Trimming left V 5 bases short and J 6 bases short, with 20 bases between. Germline V lookup: CDR1 SEHNR, CDR2 FQNEAQ (reference sequence). The CDR3 sequence is CASSAPGTNPFEQYF. The CDR3 DNA is TGTGCCAGCAGCGCCCCCGGGACCAACCCCTTCGAGCAGTACTTC.

The rearrangement links TRBV25-1 to TRBJ1-1; the D is unclear. Germline V gives CDR1 MGHDK, CDR2 SYGVNS. The CDR3 contains 14 residues. The V end was cut by 3 bases, the J end by 1 base, with 9 bases between. CDR3 residues: CASSDPHSNTEAFF. CDR3 bases: TGTGCCAGCAGTGATCCGCACTCGAACACTGAAGCTTTCTTT.

The rearrangement uses TRBV9 and TRBJ2-2, with D possibly being TRBD1 (5 bases). The CDR3 is 15 amino acids. Trimming took off 6 bases at V and 2 bases at J, with 14 bases between the two ends. Germline assignment: CDR1 SGDLS and CDR2 YYNGEE. The CDR3 DNA follows: TGTGCCAGCACTCCGTCACAGGTTAACACCGGGGAGCTGTTTTTT. Translation gives CASTPSQVNTGELFF.

Of note for this clone: This CDR3 is also generated by other DNA sequences in the sample. V is TRBV5-1 and J is TRBJ1-2, with D perhaps TRBD1 (5 bases). Germline CDR1 is SGHRS and CDR2 is YFSETQ. The CDR3 has 14 amino acids. The V gene lost 3 bases and the J gene lost 0 bases, with 9 bases spanning the gap. CDR3 amino acids: CASSSGTANYGYTF. DNA for the CDR3: TGCGCCAGCAGCTCTGGGACGGCTAACTATGGCTACACCTTC.

In its sample, this clone was seen once. The V gene is TRBV6-5, the J gene TRBJ2-7, with 9 positions matching TRBD1. This CDR3 contains 14 residues. Germline trimming cut 7 bases from V and 3 bases from J; bases unmatched to any gene: 7. Germline V gene data show CDR1 as MNHEY and CDR2 as SVGAGI. Here the CDR3 reads CASIQGQGIYEQYF. The CDR3, as DNA: TGTGCCAGCATCCAGGGACAGGGAATCTACGAGCAGTACTTC.

V and J are TRBV2 and TRBJ2-7; a possible D gene is TRBD2 (5 bases). Trimming removed 7 bases at V and 0 bases at J, with 13 bases between. Germline lookup yields CDR1 SNHLY and CDR2 FYNNEI. This CDR3 comprises 14 residues. For the CDR3, the DNA is TGTGCCAGCACACCCGGGAAGCTCTCCTACGAGCAGTACTTC. Encoded protein: CASTPGKLSYEQYF.

V usage is TRBV7-2 and J usage is TRBJ1-1, with 7 bases identical to TRBD1. Trimming removed 5 bases from V and 1 base from J; junction bases left unmatched: 10. The length of the CDR3 is 16 residues. Germline lookup yields CDR1 SGHTA and CDR2 FQGNSA. CDR3 sequence reads: CASSVGGDRRNTEAFF. The CDR3 nucleotides read TGTGCCAGCAGCGTAGGAGGGGACAGAAGGAACACTGAAGCTTTCTTT. Supplemented by reference TRBV7-2 and TRBJ1-1, the full variable domain reads GAGVSQSPSNKVTEKGKDVELRCDPISGHTALYWYRQSLGQGLEFLIYFQGNSAPDKSGLPSDRFSAERTGGSVSTLTIQRTQQEDSAVYLCASSVGGDRRNTEAFFGQGTRLTVV.

The chain recombines TRBV19 with TRBJ2-1, with a tentative D call TRBD1 (6 bases). The V gene's germline CDR1 is LNHDA and CDR2 SQIVND (reference sequence). Trimming took off 1 base at V and 6 bases at J, with 10 bases between the two ends. The CDR3 is 14 residues long. The CDR3 protein is CASSIGYRANEQFF. The CDR3 DNA reads as TGTGCCAGTAGTATAGGTTACAGGGCCAATGAGCAGTTCTTC.

This chain connects TRBV6-5 to TRBJ1-1; D call uncertain. Germline V gene data show CDR1 as MNHEY and CDR2 as SVGAGI. Trimming removed 3 bases at V and 5 bases at J, with 19 bases between. This CDR3 is 16 amino acids long. The DNA for the CDR3 is TGTGCCAGCAGTTATCAAAGTGGCGGGCCGGGGACTGAAGCTTTCTTT. This encodes CASSYQSGGPGTEAFF.

This clone was observed a single time. The chain couples TRBV19 to TRBJ1-5; no firm D call. Germline V gives CDR1 LNHDA, CDR2 SQIVND (reference sequence). The CDR3 consists of 16 residues. V was trimmed by 1 base and J by 4 bases, leaving 14 bases between them. The CDR3 spells CASSIGAGGSNQPQHF. The CDR3 coding sequence is TGTGCCAGTAGTATAGGGGCGGGCGGGTCAAATCAGCCCCAGCATTTT.

The rearrangement uses TRBV10-2 and TRBJ1-1, with 11 bases that match TRBD1. Germline V gene data show CDR1 as WSHSY and CDR2 as SAAADI. After removal of 5 bases from V and 1 base from J, the junction contained 3 bases not matched to a gene. CDR3 size: 15 residues. DNA for the CDR3: TGCGCCAGCAGTACCGGGACAGGGGGGAACACTGAAGCTTTCTTT. Translation gives CASSTGTGGNTEAFF.